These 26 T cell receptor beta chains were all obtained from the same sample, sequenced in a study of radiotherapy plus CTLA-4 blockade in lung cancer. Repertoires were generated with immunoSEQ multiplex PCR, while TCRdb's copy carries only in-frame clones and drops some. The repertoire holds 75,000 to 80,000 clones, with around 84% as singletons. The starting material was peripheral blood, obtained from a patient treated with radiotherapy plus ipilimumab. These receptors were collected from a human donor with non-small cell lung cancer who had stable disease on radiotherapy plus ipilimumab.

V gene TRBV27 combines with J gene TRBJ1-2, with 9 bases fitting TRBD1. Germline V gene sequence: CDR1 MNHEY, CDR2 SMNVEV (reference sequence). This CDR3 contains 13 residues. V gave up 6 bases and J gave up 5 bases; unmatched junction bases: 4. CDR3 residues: CASRLGQGYGYTF. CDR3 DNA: TGTGCCAGCAGACTCGGACAGGGGTATGGCTACACCTTC.

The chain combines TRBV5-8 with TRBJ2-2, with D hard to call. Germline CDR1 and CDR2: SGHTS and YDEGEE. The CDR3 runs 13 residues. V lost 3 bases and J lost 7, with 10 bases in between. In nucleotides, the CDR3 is TGTGCCAGCAGCTCTCGGGCCCGCGGGGAGCTGTTTTTT. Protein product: CASSSRARGELFF. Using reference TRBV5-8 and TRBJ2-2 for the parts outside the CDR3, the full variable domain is EAGVTQSPTHLIKTRGQQATLRCSPISGHTSVYWYQQALGLGLQFLLWYDEGEERNRGNFPPRFSGRQFPNYSSELNVNALELEDSALYLCASSSRARGELFFGEGSRLTVL.

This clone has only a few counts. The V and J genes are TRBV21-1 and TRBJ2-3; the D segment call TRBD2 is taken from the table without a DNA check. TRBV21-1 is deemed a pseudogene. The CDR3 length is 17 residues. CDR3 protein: CASSAQRTSGRADTQYF. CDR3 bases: TGTGCCAGCAGCGCACAAAGGACTAGCGGGAGAGCAGATACGCAGTATTTT.

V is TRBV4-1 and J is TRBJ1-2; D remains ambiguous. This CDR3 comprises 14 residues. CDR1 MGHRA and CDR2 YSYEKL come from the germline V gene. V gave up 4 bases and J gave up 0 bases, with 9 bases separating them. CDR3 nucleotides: TGCGCCAGCAGCCCTCTGGGTACTAACTATGGCTACACCTTC. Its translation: CASSPLGTNYGYTF.

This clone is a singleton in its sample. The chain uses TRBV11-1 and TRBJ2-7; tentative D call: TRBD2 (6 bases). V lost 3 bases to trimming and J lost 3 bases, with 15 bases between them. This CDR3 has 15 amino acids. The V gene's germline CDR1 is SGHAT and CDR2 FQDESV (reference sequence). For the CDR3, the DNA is TGTGCCAGCAGCTTGTGGGGAGGAGGAGACTACGAGCAGTACTTC. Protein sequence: CASSLWGGGDYEQYF. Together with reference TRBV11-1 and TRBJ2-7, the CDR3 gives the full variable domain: EAEVAQSPRYKITEKSQAVAFWCDPISGHATLYWYRQILGQGPELLVQFQDESVVDDSQLPKDRFSAERLKGVDSTLKIQPAELGDSAMYLCASSLWGGGDYEQYFGPGTRLTVT.

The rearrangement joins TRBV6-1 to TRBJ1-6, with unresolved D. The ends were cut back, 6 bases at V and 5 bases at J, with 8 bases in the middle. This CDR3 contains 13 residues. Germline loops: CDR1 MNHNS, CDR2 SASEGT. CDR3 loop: CASRNLNNSPLHF. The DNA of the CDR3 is TGTGCCAGCAGAAACTTGAATAATTCACCCCTCCACTTT.

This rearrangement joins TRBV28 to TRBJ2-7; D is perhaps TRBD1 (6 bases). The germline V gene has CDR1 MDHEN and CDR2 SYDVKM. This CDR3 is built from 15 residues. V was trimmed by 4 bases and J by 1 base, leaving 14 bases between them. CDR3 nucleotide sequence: TGTGCCAGCAGTTCAGTCCAGGGGAAATCCTACGAGCAGTACTTC. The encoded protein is CASSSVQGKSYEQYF.

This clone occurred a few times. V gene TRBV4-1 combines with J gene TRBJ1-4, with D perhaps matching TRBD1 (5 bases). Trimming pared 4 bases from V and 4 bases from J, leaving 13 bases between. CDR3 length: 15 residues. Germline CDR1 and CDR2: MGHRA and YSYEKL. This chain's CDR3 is CASSLRERGNEKLFF. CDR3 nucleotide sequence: TGCGCCAGCAGCCTCCGGGAAAGGGGTAATGAAAAACTGTTTTTT.

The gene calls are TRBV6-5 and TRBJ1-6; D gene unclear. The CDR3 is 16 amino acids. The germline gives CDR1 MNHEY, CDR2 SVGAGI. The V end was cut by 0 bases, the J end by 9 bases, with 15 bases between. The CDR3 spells CASSYSAGRSASPLHF. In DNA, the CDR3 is TGTGCCAGCAGTTACTCTGCGGGCAGATCGGCTTCACCCCTCCACTTT.

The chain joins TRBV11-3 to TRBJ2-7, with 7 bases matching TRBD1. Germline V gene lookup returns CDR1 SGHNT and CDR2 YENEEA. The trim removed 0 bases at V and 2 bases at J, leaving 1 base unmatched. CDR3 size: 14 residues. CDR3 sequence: CASSLDDRAYEQYF. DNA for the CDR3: TGTGCCAGCAGCTTAGACGACAGGGCCTACGAGCAGTACTTC.

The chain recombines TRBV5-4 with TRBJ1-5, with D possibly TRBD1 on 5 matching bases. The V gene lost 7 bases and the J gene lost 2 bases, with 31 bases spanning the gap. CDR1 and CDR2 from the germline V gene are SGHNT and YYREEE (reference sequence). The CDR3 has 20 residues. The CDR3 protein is CASRPGDQIITSDGNQPQHF. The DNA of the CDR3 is TGTGCCAGCCGACCTGGGGACCAGATCATTACATCAGATGGCAATCAGCCCCAGCATTTT.

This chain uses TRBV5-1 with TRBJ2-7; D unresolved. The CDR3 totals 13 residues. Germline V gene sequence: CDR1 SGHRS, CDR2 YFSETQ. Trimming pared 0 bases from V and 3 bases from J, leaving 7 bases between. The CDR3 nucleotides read TGCGCCAGCAGCTTGGAGACGGGCTACGAGCAGTACTTC. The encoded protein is CASSLETGYEQYF.

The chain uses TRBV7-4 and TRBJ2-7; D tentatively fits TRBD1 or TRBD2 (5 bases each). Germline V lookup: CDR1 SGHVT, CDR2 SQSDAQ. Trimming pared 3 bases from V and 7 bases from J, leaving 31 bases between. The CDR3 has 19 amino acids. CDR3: CASSFIVPGPRQFPREQYF. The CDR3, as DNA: TGTGCCAGCAGCTTTATAGTGCCGGGACCCCGACAATTCCCGCGGGAGCAGTACTTC.

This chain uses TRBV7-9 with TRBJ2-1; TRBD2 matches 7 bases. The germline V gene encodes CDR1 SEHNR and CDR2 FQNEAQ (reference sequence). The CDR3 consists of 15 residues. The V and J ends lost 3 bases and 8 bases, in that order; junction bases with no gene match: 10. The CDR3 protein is CASSLTGGLIYEQFF. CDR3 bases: TGTGCCAGCAGCTTGACGGGGGGACTAATATATGAGCAGTTCTTC.

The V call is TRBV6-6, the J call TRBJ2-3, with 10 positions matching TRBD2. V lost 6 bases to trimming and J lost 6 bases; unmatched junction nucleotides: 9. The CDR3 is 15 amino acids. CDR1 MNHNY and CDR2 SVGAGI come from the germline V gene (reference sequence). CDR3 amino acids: CASSQAGGPADTQYF. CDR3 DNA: TGTGCCAGCAGCCAAGCGGGAGGGCCGGCCGATACGCAGTATTTT.

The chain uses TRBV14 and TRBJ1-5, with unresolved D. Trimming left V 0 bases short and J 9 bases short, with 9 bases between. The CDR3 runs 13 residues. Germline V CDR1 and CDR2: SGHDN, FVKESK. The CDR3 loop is CASSQEYGLPQHF. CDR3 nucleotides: TGTGCCAGCAGCCAAGAGTACGGGTTGCCCCAGCATTTT.

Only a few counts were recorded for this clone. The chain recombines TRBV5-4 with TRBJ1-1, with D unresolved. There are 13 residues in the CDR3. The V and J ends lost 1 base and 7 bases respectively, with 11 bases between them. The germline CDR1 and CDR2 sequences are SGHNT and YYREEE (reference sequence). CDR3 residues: CASSLNYAVEAFF. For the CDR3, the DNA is TGTGCCAGCAGCTTGAATTATGCGGTTGAAGCTTTCTTT. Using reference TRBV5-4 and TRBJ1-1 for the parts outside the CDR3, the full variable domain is ETGVTQSPTHLIKTRGQQVTLRCSSQSGHNTVSWYQQALGQGPQFIFQYYREEENGRGNFPPRFSGLQFPNYSSELNVNALELDDSALYLCASSLNYAVEAFFGQGTRLTVV.

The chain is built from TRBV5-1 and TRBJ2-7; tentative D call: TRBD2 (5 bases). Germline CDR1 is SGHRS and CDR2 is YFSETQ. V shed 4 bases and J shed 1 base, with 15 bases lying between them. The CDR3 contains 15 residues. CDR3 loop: CASSRDTSGSYEQYF. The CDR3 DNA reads TGCGCCAGCAGCAGAGACACTAGTGGGTCCTACGAGCAGTACTTC.

The CDR3 nucleotides are TGTGCCAGCACTAGGAGGGCAGGGAGGACTGAAGCTTTCTTT. Protein product: CASTRRAGRTEAFF. This sequence joins TRBV6-5 and TRBJ1-1; possible D gene TRBD1, 5 bases. V was shortened by 7 bases and J by 5 bases, with 17 bases between the two germline ends. CDR1 is MNHEY, CDR2 SVGAGI, per germline. The CDR3 has 14 residues.

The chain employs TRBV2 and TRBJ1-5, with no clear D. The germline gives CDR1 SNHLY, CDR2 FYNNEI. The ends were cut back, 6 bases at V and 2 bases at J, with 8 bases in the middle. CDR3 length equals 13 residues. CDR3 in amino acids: CASRFQGNQPQHF. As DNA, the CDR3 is TGTGCCAGCAGATTCCAGGGCAATCAGCCCCAGCATTTT.

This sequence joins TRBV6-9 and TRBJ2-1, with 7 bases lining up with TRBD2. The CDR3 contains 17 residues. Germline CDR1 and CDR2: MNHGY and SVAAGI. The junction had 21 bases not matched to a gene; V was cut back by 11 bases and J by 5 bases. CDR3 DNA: TGTGCCGTCCCGACCGTAAGCGGGGACGATACTCACAATGAGCAGTTCTTC. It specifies CAVPTVSGDDTHNEQFF.

CDR3 coding DNA: TGTGCCAGCAGCCAAGATCTGGCCACAGAGCAGTTCTTC. Translating it yields CASSQDLATEQFF. The rearrangement uses TRBV14 and TRBJ2-1; D unclear. The CDR3 is 13 residues long. Germline V gene lookup returns CDR1 SGHDN and CDR2 FVKESK. V shed 0 bases and J shed 10 bases, with 10 bases lying between them. Using reference TRBV14 and TRBJ2-1 for the parts outside the CDR3, the full variable domain is EAGVTQFPSHSVIEKGQTVTLRCDPISGHDNLYWYRRVMGKEIKFLLHFVKESKQDESGMPNNRFLAERTGGTYSTLKVQPAELEDSGVYFCASSQDLATEQFFGPGTRLTVL.

CDR3 sequence (DNA): TGTGCCAGCTCACCAAGCTCCTACGAGCAGTACTTC. It specifies CASSPSSYEQYF. V and J are TRBV18 and TRBJ2-7; D call uncertain. The V end was cut by 2 bases, the J end by 0 bases, with 2 bases between. The CDR3 is made up of 12 amino acids. Germline CDR1 KGHSH, CDR2 LQKENI.

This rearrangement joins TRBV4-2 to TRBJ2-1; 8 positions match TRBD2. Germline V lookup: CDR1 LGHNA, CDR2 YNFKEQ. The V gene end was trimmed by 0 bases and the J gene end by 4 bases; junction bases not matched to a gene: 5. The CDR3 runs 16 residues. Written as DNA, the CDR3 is TGTGCCAGCAGCCAAGATCCGGGGGGGCGGTACAATGAGCAGTTCTTC. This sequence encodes CASSQDPGGRYNEQFF.

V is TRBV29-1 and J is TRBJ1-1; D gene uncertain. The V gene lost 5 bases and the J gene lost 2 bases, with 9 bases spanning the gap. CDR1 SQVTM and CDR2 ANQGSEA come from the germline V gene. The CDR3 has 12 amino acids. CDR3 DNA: TGCAGCGTTCTTGGTGGAAACACTGAAGCTTTCTTT. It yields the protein CSVLGGNTEAFF.

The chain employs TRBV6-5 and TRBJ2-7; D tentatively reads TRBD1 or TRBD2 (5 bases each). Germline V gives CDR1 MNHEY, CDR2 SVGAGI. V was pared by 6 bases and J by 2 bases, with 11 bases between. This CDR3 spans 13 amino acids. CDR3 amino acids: CASRPGTAYEQYF. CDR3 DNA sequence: TGTGCCAGCAGGCCCGGGACCGCCTACGAGCAGTACTTC.